This TCR beta chain was recovered during a study of CD8+CD57+ T cells in acquired aplastic anemia. CDR1 and CDR2 (germline): SGHTA, FQGNSA. Trimming at V came to 1 base and at J to 3 bases, leaving 6 bases not matched to a gene. The CDR3 length is 15 residues. Study observations and caveats: Significant differences in CD8+ Simpson's diversity were not observed between patients and controls.

A remark on this clonotype: Its antigen is not identified. This CDR3 is missing its conserved last phenylalanine or tryptophan, likely due to a read error.

Profiles of TCR beta VDJ and CDR3 were generated from a genomic DNA template. TCRdb called the reads again in MiXCR, with one record for every CDR3 protein. The data hold about 270,000 distinct CDR3 sequences, with 55% to 65% observed a single time. This chain links TRBV7-2 with TRBJ2-7, with 7 nucleotides matching TRBD2. This clonotype was obtained from a human donor with severe aplastic anemia or a healthy control (not recorded which). Sequenced material: sorted CD4+, CD8+, or CD8+CD57+ T cells (not recorded which) from PBMCs. The CDR3 DNA reads TGTGCCAGCAGCTTAGATTTGGGGAGGGGCTACGAGCAGTACTGC. Residues: CASSLDLGRGYEQYC.